Below are 27 T cell receptor beta chains sequenced from a single sample in a study of cytotoxic CD8 clonotypes in ibrutinib-treated CLL. Only in-frame clones appear in the TCRdb table, and some are missing; sequencing was by immunoSEQ multiplex PCR. The sample consists of more than 60,000 clones, around four fifths of them appearing once. The sequences come from PBMCs, collected after 24 months of ibrutinib treatment. These receptors originate from a human donor with chronic lymphocytic leukemia.

This chain connects TRBV10-3 to TRBJ2-7, with 7 positions matching TRBD1. Germline V lookup: CDR1 ENHRY, CDR2 SYGVKD. J lost 2 bases, V lost 1 base, and 2 bases had no gene match. The CDR3 has 14 amino acids. Here the CDR3 reads CAISEYTGAYEQYF. Written as DNA, the CDR3 is TGTGCCATCAGTGAGTATACAGGGGCCTACGAGCAGTACTTC.

This chain links TRBV29-1 with TRBJ2-1; 12 bases map to TRBD2. This CDR3 region has 16 residues. CDR1 and CDR2 (germline): SQVTM, ANQGSEA. After removal of 3 bases from V and 0 bases from J, the junction contained 3 bases not matched to a gene. CDR3 loop: CSVETSGRSSYNEQFF. DNA of the CDR3: TGCAGCGTTGAGACTAGCGGGAGAAGCTCCTACAATGAGCAGTTCTTC.

The V and J genes are TRBV6-6 and TRBJ2-3; D gene uncertain. The CDR3 has 14 residues. The germline V and J ends were trimmed by 1 base and 3 bases, with 8 bases remaining between them. The germline gives CDR1 MNHNY, CDR2 SVGAGI (reference sequence). The CDR3 protein is CASSYFVGTDTQYF. In DNA form, the CDR3 reads TGTGCCAGCAGTTACTTTGTGGGGACAGATACGCAGTATTTT.

This clone was observed a single time. The J gene is TRBJ2-7, the V gene TRBV7-9; D unclear. The CDR3 spans 14 residues. CDR1 and CDR2 (germline): SEHNR, FQNEAQ (reference sequence). V was shortened by 6 bases and J by 4 bases, with 16 bases between the two germline ends. As DNA, the CDR3 is TGTGCCAGCAGTCTCCCAGAATCTAATTACGAGCAGTACTTC. Amino acids: CASSLPESNYEQYF.

This clone was recorded only once. The chain couples TRBV28 to TRBJ2-5; D tentatively fits TRBD1 or TRBD2 (5 bases each). Germline V gives CDR1 MDHEN, CDR2 SYDVKM. Trimming pared 6 bases from V and 2 bases from J, leaving 10 bases between. The CDR3 runs to 13 residues. The CDR3 coding sequence is TGTGCCAGCAGGGGGACCACTCAAGAGACCCAGTACTTC. Residues: CASRGTTQETQYF.

This clone was observed a few times. The chain couples TRBV29-1 to TRBJ2-7, with 8 bases aligning to TRBD1. Germline values: CDR1 SQVTM, CDR2 ANQGSEA. Trimming took 2 bases from V and 3 from J; bases not matched to a gene: 0. The CDR3 loop spans 12 amino acids. CDR3 DNA sequence: TGCAGCGTTGAAACAGGGGGCTACGAGCAGTACTTC. Amino acids: CSVETGGYEQYF.

This clone is a singleton in its sample. This chain links TRBV14 with TRBJ1-5; no firm D call. Germline assignment: CDR1 SGHDN and CDR2 FVKESK. The CDR3 totals 13 residues. With 0 bases removed from V and 4 bases from J, the gap between germline ends came to 4 bases. The CDR3 sequence: CASSQDGNQPQHF. In DNA, the CDR3 is TGTGCCAGCAGCCAAGACGGTAATCAGCCCCAGCATTTT.

CDR3 in amino acids: CASSLVPGNYEQYF. CDR3 sequence (DNA): TGTGCCAGCAGCTTAGTGCCAGGGAACTACGAGCAGTACTTC. The chain uses TRBV7-2 and TRBJ2-7, with a tentative D call TRBD1 (5 bases). With 1 base removed from V and 3 bases from J, the gap between germline ends came to 10 bases. Germline V gene sequence: CDR1 SGHTA, CDR2 FQGNSA. There are 14 residues in the CDR3.

This chain joins TRBV11-2 and TRBJ2-7; D tentatively fits TRBD1 or TRBD2 (5 bases each). CDR3 size: 15 residues. From germline, CDR1 is SGHAT and CDR2 FQNNGV. V shed 0 bases and J shed 2 bases, with 11 bases lying between them. DNA for the CDR3: TGTGCCAGCAGCTTAGACCCGGGGCTCACCTACGAGCAGTACTTC. Amino acids: CASSLDPGLTYEQYF.

The rearrangement links TRBV18 to TRBJ2-7; the match to TRBD2 covers 12 bases. This CDR3 is 16 amino acids long. V trimming: 6 bases; J trimming: 5 bases; junction bases outside the gene matches: 11. Germline values: CDR1 KGHSH, CDR2 LQKENI. CDR3 bases: TGTGCCAGCTCCCAGACTAGCGGGAGAACGATCAACGAGCAGTACTTC. Amino acids: CASSQTSGRTINEQYF. Using reference TRBV18 and TRBJ2-7 for the parts outside the CDR3, the full variable domain is NAGVMQNPRHLVRRRGQEARLRCSPMKGHSHVYWYRQLPEEGLKFMVYLQKENIIDESGMPKERFSAEFPKEGPSILRIQQVVRGDSAAYFCASSQTSGRTINEQYFGPGTRLTVT.

This chain connects TRBV19 to TRBJ2-1; 13 positions agree with TRBD2. This CDR3 spans 16 amino acids. Germline CDR1 is LNHDA and CDR2 is SQIVND (reference sequence). V was pared by 5 bases and J by 6 bases, with 7 bases of the junction left unmatched. The CDR3 DNA follows: TGTGCCAGTAGTGGGGGGGGACTAGCGGGATTCAATGAGCAGTTCTTC. Translation: CASSGGGLAGFNEQFF.

This chain uses TRBV27 with TRBJ2-7, with D possibly matching TRBD1 (5 bases). CDR1 is MNHEY and CDR2 is SMNVEV in the germline V gene (reference sequence). Trimming stripped 8 bases from V and 7 bases from J, with 15 bases between. The CDR3 length is 12 residues. CDR3 nucleotides: TGTGCCAGCCAGTACTCACCAGGGGAGCAGTACTTC. Protein product: CASQYSPGEQYF.

In its sample, this clone was seen a few times. V gene TRBV18 combines with J gene TRBJ1-1; D is unclear. Trimming removed 2 bases at V and 2 bases at J, with 9 bases between. This CDR3 is built from 14 residues. Germline values: CDR1 KGHSH, CDR2 LQKENI. CDR3 coding DNA: TGTGCCAGCTCACCAATGCGGGAAAACACTGAAGCTTTCTTT. It specifies CASSPMRENTEAFF.

V gene TRBV5-1 combines with J gene TRBJ1-1; D not certain. Trimming removed 0 bases at V and 2 bases at J, with 8 bases between. The CDR3 contains 14 residues. CDR1 and CDR2 (germline): SGHRS, YFSETQ. For the CDR3, the DNA is TGCGCCAGCAGCTTGGCTACAGCAAACACTGAAGCTTTCTTT. Translation gives CASSLATANTEAFF.

J is TRBJ2-1 and V is TRBV4-2, with 9 bases identical to TRBD2. Germline CDR1 is LGHNA and CDR2 is YNFKEQ. CDR3 length equals 18 residues. Trimming cost V 0 bases and J 4 bases; bases outside gene matches: 10. CDR3 in amino acids: CASSQDSLLAGIYNEQFF. CDR3 sequence (DNA): TGTGCCAGCAGCCAAGATTCCCTCCTAGCGGGAATTTACAATGAGCAGTTCTTC.

The chain links TRBV11-2 to TRBJ2-1, with a weak D call TRBD2 (6 bases). V was shortened by 1 base and J by 10 bases, with 20 bases between the two germline ends. Germline CDR1 reads SGHAT; CDR2 reads FQNNGV. The CDR3 is 16 residues long. In DNA form, the CDR3 reads TGTGCCAGCAGCTTAGCGTGGGATAGACTAGTGAGAGAGCAGTTCTTC. This sequence encodes CASSLAWDRLVREQFF.

The chain employs TRBV5-4 and TRBJ1-3; perhaps TRBD1 as D (6 bases). Trimming stripped 1 base from V and 4 bases from J, with 12 bases between. This CDR3 spans 15 amino acids. Germline V gene sequence: CDR1 SGHNT, CDR2 YYREEE (reference sequence). CDR3 DNA: TGTGCCAGCAGCTTGCAGGGGTTGGCCGGAAACACCATATATTTT. This sequence encodes CASSLQGLAGNTIYF.

The V gene is TRBV9, the J gene TRBJ1-4, with TRBD1 matching 10 bases. The V segment lost 4 bases and the J segment 7 bases; nucleotides outside the gene matches: 7. This CDR3 is 15 amino acids long. Germline V lookup: CDR1 SGDLS, CDR2 YYNGEE. The CDR3 reads CASSPGGTGVEKLFF. The CDR3 nucleotides read TGTGCCAGCAGCCCGGGCGGGACAGGGGTTGAAAAACTGTTTTTT.

The rearrangement links TRBV27 to TRBJ2-7; 10 bases line up with TRBD2. The V and J ends lost 1 base and 6 bases, in that order; junction bases with no gene match: 9. Germline lookup yields CDR1 MNHEY and CDR2 SMNVEV (reference sequence). The CDR3 contains 16 residues. DNA of the CDR3: TGTGCCAGCAGTTTATTGGCTAGCGGGAGTCAAGGCGAGCAGTACTTC. It specifies CASSLLASGSQGEQYF.

The gene calls are TRBV7-2 and TRBJ1-4; 9 bases are shared with TRBD1. Germline CDR1 is SGHTA and CDR2 is FQGNSA. V lost 5 bases to trimming and J lost 1 base; unmatched junction nucleotides: 2. The CDR3 covers 15 residues. CDR3: CASSPTGGTNEKLFF. The CDR3 DNA follows: TGTGCCAGCAGCCCGACAGGGGGAACTAATGAAAAACTGTTTTTT.

The rearrangement joins TRBV11-2 to TRBJ2-7; unclear D gene. V was cut by 5 bases and J by 3 bases, with 11 bases left in between. CDR1 is SGHAT, CDR2 FQNNGV, per germline. The length of the CDR3 is 13 residues. Written as DNA, the CDR3 is TGTGCCAGCAGCAACGGACGGAACTACGAGCAGTACTTC. Amino acids: CASSNGRNYEQYF.

V usage is TRBV2 and J usage is TRBJ1-1; 7 bases are shared with TRBD1. V shed 8 bases and J 1 base; nucleotides not matched to a gene: 4. The CDR3 extends over 13 amino acids. CDR1 SNHLY and CDR2 FYNNEI come from the germline V gene. DNA of the CDR3: TGTGCCAGCGCGGACAGGCCGAACACTGAAGCTTTCTTT. Protein: CASADRPNTEAFF.

This clone was counted once. CDR3 residues: CASSVEVRETQYF. CDR3 DNA sequence: TGTGCCAGCAGCGTTGAAGTCAGAGAGACCCAGTACTTC. The chain recombines TRBV5-4 with TRBJ2-5, with unresolved D. The CDR3 runs to 13 residues. Germline CDR1 and CDR2: SGHNT and YYREEE (reference sequence). V lost 4 bases and J lost 4, with 11 bases in between.

The sample holds one count of this clone. This chain links TRBV5-6 with TRBJ2-2; TRBD1 might be the D (5 bases). V lost 4 bases, J lost 1 base, and 14 bases lay in between. The CDR3 sequence is 16 residues long. Germline CDR1 SGHDT, CDR2 YYEEEE. The CDR3 spells CASSSRQMMNTGELFF. Here the CDR3 DNA reads TGTGCCAGCAGCAGCCGACAGATGATGAACACCGGGGAGCTGTTTTTT.

The chain has TRBV6-1 and TRBJ2-5; 9 bases align to TRBD2. Germline V gene sequence: CDR1 MNHNS, CDR2 SASEGT. V was pared by 6 bases and J by 3 bases, with 5 bases of the junction left unmatched. The CDR3 is made up of 14 amino acids. In nucleotides, the CDR3 is TGTGCCAGCAGACGCGGGAGGGTTGAAGAGACCCAGTACTTC. This gives the protein CASRRGRVEETQYF.

The chain carries TRBV27 and TRBJ2-7; TRBD2 agrees at 10 bases. The CDR3 is 15 residues long. The V segment lost 6 bases and the J segment 3 bases; nucleotides outside the gene matches: 8. From germline, CDR1 is MNHEY and CDR2 SMNVEV (reference sequence). The CDR3 DNA follows: TGTGCCAGCAGCTCTCCTAGCGGGAGAGGCTACGAGCAGTACTTC. It codes for CASSSPSGRGYEQYF.

V is TRBV2 and J is TRBJ2-3; D remains ambiguous. CDR1 is SNHLY, CDR2 FYNNEI, per germline. The germline V and J ends were trimmed by 5 bases and 1 base, with 10 bases remaining between them. The CDR3 contains 14 residues. The CDR3 nucleotides read TGTGCCAGCAGTTCTGGGGTGGGCACAGATACGCAGTATTTT. Amino acids: CASSSGVGTDTQYF.